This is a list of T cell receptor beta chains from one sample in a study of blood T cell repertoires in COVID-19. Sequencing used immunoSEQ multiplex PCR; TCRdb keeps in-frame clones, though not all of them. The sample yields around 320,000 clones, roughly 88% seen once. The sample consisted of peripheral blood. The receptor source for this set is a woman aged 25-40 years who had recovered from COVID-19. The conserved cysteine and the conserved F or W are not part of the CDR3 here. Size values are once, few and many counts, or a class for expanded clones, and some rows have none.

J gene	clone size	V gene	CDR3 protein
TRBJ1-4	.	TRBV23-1	ASREVSDNEKLF
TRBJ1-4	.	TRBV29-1	SVEAEGGEKLF
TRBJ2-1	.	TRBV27	ASTSGVIDEQF
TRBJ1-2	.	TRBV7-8	ASSFDRGNYGYT
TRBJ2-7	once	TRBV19	ASTSGLGEAYEQY
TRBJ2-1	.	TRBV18	ASSTLAGSSYNEQF
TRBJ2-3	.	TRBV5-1	ASSRGGGPPADTQY
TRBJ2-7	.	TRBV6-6	ASSLRAQRYEQY
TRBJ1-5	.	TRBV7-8	ASSPDEAGGNQPQH
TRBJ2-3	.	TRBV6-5	ASSSTDTQY
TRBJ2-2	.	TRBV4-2	AGSSGGNTGELF
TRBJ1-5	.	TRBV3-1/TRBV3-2	ASSQDKGYAQQGNQPQH
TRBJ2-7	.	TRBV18	ASSPLQGSEQY
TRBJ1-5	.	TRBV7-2	ASSQTTGWLGQPQH
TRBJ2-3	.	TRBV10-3	AISEHALGTDTQY
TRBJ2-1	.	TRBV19	ASSQKGQGLNNEQF
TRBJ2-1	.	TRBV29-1	SVEESRWTGGWEF
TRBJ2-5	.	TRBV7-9	ASSPPFGAGGNQETQY
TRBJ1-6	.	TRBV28	ASTLDRANSPLH
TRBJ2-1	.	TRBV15	ATTSPSGGYNEQF